Below, 9 T cell receptor beta chains from the same sample are listed, as sequenced in a study of blood T cell repertoires in COVID-19. Assay: immunoSEQ multiplex PCR; the TCRdb copy retains only in-frame clones and omits some. The data contain about 59,000 clones, around four fifths of them singletons. The source material was peripheral blood. The source of these receptors is a man aged 80 or over with acute or convalescent COVID-19.

This rearrangement joins TRBV10-1 to TRBJ1-2; D remains unclear. The length of the CDR3 is 15 residues. Looked up from germline, CDR1 is WNHNN and CDR2 is SYGVQD (reference sequence). V lost 2 bases to trimming and J lost 4 bases, with 14 bases between them. The CDR3 coding sequence is TGCGCCAGCAGTGAGCCAGATACTACCTGCTATGGCTACACCTTC. It is translated as CASSEPDTTCYGYTF.

The chain employs TRBV6-1 and TRBJ1-2; a weak D match, TRBD1 (6 bases). V lost 1 base and J lost 3, with 9 bases in between. Germline V gene sequence: CDR1 MNHNS, CDR2 SASEGT. The CDR3 extends over 14 amino acids. Here the CDR3 reads CASSEVGADYGYTF. The CDR3 region has the DNA TGTGCCAGCAGTGAAGTGGGGGCTGACTATGGCTACACCTTC.

The genes are TRBV3-1 (or the pseudogene TRBV3-2) and TRBJ2-6, with 10 bases fitting TRBD1. The V gene's germline CDR1 is LGHDT and CDR2 YNNKEL (reference sequence). V shed 3 bases, J shed 2 bases, and the junction held 4 bases outside the gene matches. The CDR3 runs 17 residues. This CDR3 is CASSHGQGVTGANVLTF. The CDR3 bases are TGTGCCAGCAGCCACGGACAGGGGGTAACTGGGGCCAACGTCCTGACTTTC.

The chain uses TRBV7-9 and TRBJ1-2; a possible D gene is TRBD1 (5 bases). In germline, CDR1 is SEHNR, CDR2 FQNEAQ (reference sequence). The CDR3 is 13 amino acids. Trimming shortened V by 5 bases and J by 4 bases, and 11 bases separated the two germline ends. CDR3 residues: CASSEQAVYGYTF. CDR3 coding DNA: TGTGCCAGCAGCGAACAGGCGGTCTATGGCTACACCTTC. The full variable domain, completed using reference TRBV7-9 and TRBJ1-2, is DTGVSQNPRHKITKRGQNVTFRCDPISEHNRLYWYRQTLGQGPEFLTYFQNEAQLEKSRLLSDRFSAERPKGSFSTLEIQRTEQGDSAMYLCASSEQAVYGYTFGSGTRLTVV.

The J gene is TRBJ1-3, the V gene TRBV5-1, with unresolved D. Germline assignment: CDR1 SGHRS and CDR2 YFSETQ. CDR3 length: 16 residues. The V and J ends lost 0 bases and 0 bases respectively, with 10 bases between them. CDR3 bases: TGCGCCAGCAGCTTGGCAGGATCGTTCTCTGGAAACACCATATATTTT. Translation gives CASSLAGSFSGNTIYF.

The chain is built from TRBV4-2 and TRBJ2-5, with 9 positions matching TRBD2. The V gene's germline CDR1 is LGHNA and CDR2 YNFKEQ. Losses at the gene ends were 0 bases for V and 4 bases for J; bases not matched to a gene: 6. The CDR3 sequence is 16 residues long. The CDR3: CASSQDTGGGGETQYF. For the CDR3, the DNA is TGTGCCAGCAGCCAAGATACAGGCGGGGGGGGAGAGACCCAGTACTTC.

The rearrangement links TRBV19 to TRBJ2-7, with 10 bases fitting TRBD1. V gave up 5 bases and J gave up 5 bases; unmatched junction bases: 12. The CDR3 is 16 residues long. Germline V gene lookup returns CDR1 LNHDA and CDR2 SQIVND (reference sequence). The CDR3 is CASSPQRGQGLNEQYF. CDR3 in DNA: TGTGCCAGTAGTCCCCAGAGGGGACAGGGGCTGAACGAGCAGTACTTC.

The V call is TRBV3-1 (or the pseudogene TRBV3-2), the J call TRBJ1-4; D gene ambiguous. This CDR3 spans 15 amino acids. Germline assignment: CDR1 LGHDT and CDR2 YNNKEL (reference sequence). V lost 1 base and J lost 6, with 12 bases in between. This CDR3 reads CASSQVGLEDEKLFF. DNA for the CDR3: TGTGCCAGCAGCCAAGTAGGCCTGGAGGATGAAAAACTGTTTTTT.

This clone is a singleton in its sample. This CDR3 is CASSVGGRLAEINEQFF. The CDR3 bases are TGTGCCAGCAGCGTAGGAGGCCGACTAGCGGAAATCAATGAGCAGTTCTTC. V usage is TRBV9 and J usage is TRBJ2-1; 9 nucleotides agree with TRBD2. CDR3 length equals 17 residues. Losses at the gene ends were 0 bases for V and 6 bases for J; bases not matched to a gene: 10. Germline V lookup: CDR1 SGDLS, CDR2 YYNGEE.